A selection of T cell receptor beta chains follows, all from one sample in a study of blood T cell repertoires in COVID-19. Here immunoSEQ multiplex PCR was the method, and the copy in TCRdb shows in-frame clones only, minus some. The sample lists approximately 270,000 clones; about 86% were seen once. The specimen sequenced was peripheral blood. The receptors shown here come from a person aged 65 to 85 with COVID-19, enrolled during active disease. Both conserved end residues are part of each CDR3. The order of the fields is clone size, D gene, V gene, J gene, CDR3 DNA, CDR3 protein. D genes are given only for firm matches. Expanded clones get a size class; other rows say once, few or many, or leave the size out.

>-|-|TRBV7-9|TRBJ2-3
TGTGCCAGCAGCTTGCGGCTCGGAGGGACAGATACGCAGTATTTT
CASSLRLGGTDTQYF
>-|-|TRBV6-6|TRBJ2-3
TGTGCCAGCAGTCCTAGGGGGATAGCGGGTCGCAGGGATACGCAGTATTTT
CASSPRGIAGRRDTQYF
>-|-|TRBV30|TRBJ1-3
TGTGCCTGGAGTCCGGCAGGGTTCTCTGGAAACACCATATATTTT
CAWSPAGFSGNTIYF
>-|-|TRBV19|TRBJ1-5
TGTGCCAGTAGTATAGATCGGGGACAAGTACCCCAGCATTTT
CASSIDRGQVPQHF
>-|-|TRBV27|TRBJ1-1
TGTGCCAGTTCCGCTCTGACAGGCGACGCTTTCTTT
CASSALTGDAFF
>-|TRBD2|TRBV5-4|TRBJ2-2
TGTGCCAGCAGCTTGAGCCGCGGGACTAGCGGGAGTGTAATCGGGGAGCTGTTTTTT
CASSLSRGTSGSVIGELFF
>-|-|TRBV5-1|TRBJ2-1
TGCGCCAGCAGCTTCTCCCCGGACTCTTACAATGAGCAGTTCTTC
CASSFSPDSYNEQFF
>-|TRBD2|TRBV6-5|TRBJ2-7
TGTGCCAGCAGGCCACCTCTAGCGGGAGCCTACGAGCAGTACTTC
CASRPPLAGAYEQYF
>-|TRBD1|TRBV7-9|TRBJ2-2
TGTGCCAGCAGCTTATGGACAGGGAACACCGGGGAGCTGTTTTTT
CASSLWTGNTGELFF
>-|TRBD1|TRBV5-1|TRBJ2-3
TGCGCCAGCAGCTTGGCGGACAGGAGCACAGATACGCAGTATTTT
CASSLADRSTDTQYF
>once|TRBD1|TRBV4-1|TRBJ1-6
TGCGCCAGCAGGTCAGGGGGCTCCTATAATTCACCCCTCCACTTT
CASRSGGSYNSPLHF
>-|TRBD2|TRBV14|TRBJ2-3
TGTGCCAGCAGCCAGACCGGGACTAGAGACACAGATACGCAGTATTTT
CASSQTGTRDTDTQYF
>once|-|TRBV10-2|TRBJ2-3
TGCGCCAGCAAACCGGGACAAGGTTTCTCCACAGATACGCAGTATTTT
CASKPGQGFSTDTQYF
>once|TRBD2|TRBV29-1|TRBJ2-7
TGCAGCGTTGCCGGCGGGAGCTACGAGCAGTACTTC
CSVAGGSYEQYF
>once|TRBD2|TRBV28|TRBJ2-3
TGTGCCAGCAGTTTGAGGGGGACTAGCGGGAACACAGATACGCAGTATTTT
CASSLRGTSGNTDTQYF
>-|TRBD2|TRBV6-5|TRBJ2-1
TGTGCCAGCAGTCGGACTAGCGGTTCCTACAATGAGCAGTTCTTC
CASSRTSGSYNEQFF
>-|TRBD1|TRBV10-2|TRBJ2-1
TGCGCCAGCAGCGGACAGGTGGGTCGTAGTGAGCAGTTCTTC
CASSGQVGRSEQFF
>-|-|TRBV5-4|TRBJ2-1
TGTGCCAGCAGCTTCGGGCCCAGGGTGGAGCAGTTCTTC
CASSFGPRVEQFF
>once|TRBD2|TRBV7-2|TRBJ2-3
TGTGCCAGCAGCTTAGCAAGTAGCGGGGTCGGGGCGCAGTATTTT
CASSLASSGVGAQYF
>-|-|TRBV14|TRBJ2-7
TGTGCCAGCAGCCAGTCGGGTGAGCAGTACTTC
CASSQSGEQYF
>-|TRBD2|TRBV3-1/TRBV3-2|TRBJ2-7
TGTGCCAGCAGCCAAGACCTAGCGGGGGGGAACAAGCAGTACTTC
CASSQDLAGGNKQYF
>few|-|TRBV9|TRBJ1-3
TGTGCCAGCGCACGAAGGCAGGGCCGTTCTGGAAACACCATATATTTT
CASARRQGRSGNTIYF
>-|TRBD2|TRBV18|TRBJ2-7
TGTGCCAGCTCAACCAAGCGGGAGGAAGGCGAGCAGTACTTC
CASSTKREEGEQYF
>-|TRBD1|TRBV5-1|TRBJ1-2
TGCGCCAGCAGCGGAACGGGACAGACAAATGGCTACACCTTC
CASSGTGQTNGYTF
>-|TRBD2|TRBV4-3|TRBJ2-3
TGCGCCAGCAGCCGGCAGCTAGCGGGGACCACAGATACGCAGTATTTT
CASSRQLAGTTDTQYF
>-|-|TRBV6-5|TRBJ2-3
TGTGCCAGCACTTCAGGGACAGATACGCAGTATTTT
CASTSGTDTQYF
>once|-|TRBV20-1|TRBJ2-1
TGCAGTGCTAGTTCTACCTTGGTAGGGGTACTCAGTGAGCAGTTCTTC
CSASSTLVGVLSEQFF
>-|TRBD2|TRBV2|TRBJ2-2
TGTGCCAGCGGGAGGAGCGGGGGGGCCGGCACCGGGGAGCTGTTTTTT
CASGRSGGAGTGELFF
>-|TRBD1|TRBV7-8|TRBJ1-5
TGTGCCAGCAGCGCCTCATCACCTCGACAGGGGCGACAGCCCCAGCATTTT
CASSASSPRQGRQPQHF
>-|TRBD1|TRBV28|TRBJ1-2
TGTGCCAGCAGTCCGGCCGGGACAGGAGTCTATGGCTACACCTTC
CASSPAGTGVYGYTF
>-|-|TRBV24-1|TRBJ1-2
TGTGCCACCAGCTCGGGACAAGGAAGTAACTATGGCTACACCTTC
CATSSGQGSNYGYTF
>-|TRBD2|TRBV29-1|TRBJ2-1
TGCAGCGTTCAACTAGGGACTAGCGGGACCAAACCATACAATGAGCAGTTCTTC
CSVQLGTSGTKPYNEQFF
>-|-|TRBV7-2|TRBJ1-1
TGTGCCAGCAGCCCCCCGGGGTTGCAAGGAGAAGCTTTCTTT
CASSPPGLQGEAFF
>-|-|TRBV24-1|TRBJ2-2
TGTGCCACCAGTGATTTTGGGGGCGCGAGCACCGGGGAGCTGTTTTTT
CATSDFGGASTGELFF
>-|-|TRBV27|TRBJ2-7
TGTGCCAGCAGTCCCCCCGCGGCCCCCGACGAGCAGTACTTC
CASSPPAAPDEQYF
>-|-|TRBV5-4|TRBJ1-2
TGTGCCAGCAGTTCCACAGGAGTTCGTGGTCTTGGCTACACCTTC
CASSSTGVRGLGYTF
>-|-|TRBV9|TRBJ2-3
TGTGCCAGCGCCCCCCAGGCAGTAAGCACAGATACGCAGTATTTT
CASAPQAVSTDTQYF
>-|TRBD1|TRBV6-5|TRBJ2-2
TGTGCCAGTTCCGGGACAGGGTTTTTAGGCGGGGAGCTGTTTTTT
CASSGTGFLGGELFF
>-|TRBD2|TRBV14|TRBJ2-1
TGTGCCAGCAGTTCGGGGACTAGCTCCTACAATGAGCAGTTCTTC
CASSSGTSSYNEQFF
>-|-|TRBV9|TRBJ2-3
TGTGCCAGCAGCGTGGCGGCCAACACAGATACGCAGTATTTT
CASSVAANTDTQYF
>-|TRBD1|TRBV4-3|TRBJ1-5
TGCGCCAGCAGCTTAAGTCTGGCCGGGACAGGGAGATTACAGCCCCAGCATTTT
CASSLSLAGTGRLQPQHF
>-|TRBD1|TRBV6-2/TRBV6-3|TRBJ2-6
TGTGCCAGCAGCCGTCCCGGGACAGGGATCTCGGCCAACGTCCTGACTTTC
CASSRPGTGISANVLTF
>-|TRBD2|TRBV5-8|TRBJ2-5
TGTGCCAGCAGCTTGGAGCCGGGACTAGGGGAGACCCAGTACTTC
CASSLEPGLGETQYF
>-|-|TRBV28|TRBJ1-5
TGTGCCAGCAGCCCTACAGGACCTCCTCAGCCCCAGCATTTT
CASSPTGPPQPQHF
>-|-|TRBV7-3|TRBJ2-1
TGTGCCAGCAGCTTAGCCAGGAACAATGAGCAGTTCTTC
CASSLARNNEQFF
>-|-|TRBV9|TRBJ2-2
TGTGCCAGCAGCCCCGGACAGCATTACACCGGGGAGCTGTTTTTT
CASSPGQHYTGELFF
>-|-|TRBV19|TRBJ2-5
TGTGCCAGTAGTCCGTCCTCCGGAGAGGAGACCCAGTACTTC
CASSPSSGEETQYF
>once|TRBD1|TRBV6-2/TRBV6-3|TRBJ2-7
TGTGCCAGCAGTTTGTCCCCCAGGGGGACCTACGAGCAGTACTTC
CASSLSPRGTYEQYF
>-|TRBD1|TRBV19|TRBJ2-6
TGTGCCAGTAGTAACCGTCGGGACAGGGGCCGGGGTGGGGCCAACGTCCTGACTTTC
CASSNRRDRGRGGANVLTF
>-|-|TRBV25-1|TRBJ1-3
TGTGCCAGCAGTGAATGGGACTCCGGAAACACCATATATTTT
CASSEWDSGNTIYF
>many|-|TRBV6-5|TRBJ2-2
TGTGCCAGCGGACTTTACACCGGGGAGCTGTTTTTT
CASGLYTGELFF
>-|TRBD2|TRBV2|TRBJ2-3
TGTGCCAGCAGGAGAACTAGCGGGAGTAGGATAAGAACCACCGATACGCAGTATTTT
CASRRTSGSRIRTTDTQYF
>-|TRBD1|TRBV13|TRBJ1-6
TGTGCCAGCAGCTTAGGGGACAGGTCCGATTCGGGTTCACCCCTCCACTTT
CASSLGDRSDSGSPLHF
>once|TRBD2|TRBV7-2|TRBJ2-2
TGTGCCAGCAGCTACCCCCGTTGGACTAGCGGACTTGTAGGGGAGCTGTTTTTT
CASSYPRWTSGLVGELFF
>-|-|TRBV7-6|TRBJ1-2
TGTGCCAGCAGCTTAGGGGGGGGCAGAGAATTCTATGGCTACACCTTC
CASSLGGGREFYGYTF
>few|-|TRBV28|TRBJ2-7
TGTGCCAGCAGTTTAGGTGGACATTACGAGCAGTACTTC
CASSLGGHYEQYF
>once|TRBD1|TRBV28|TRBJ1-2
TGTGCCAGCAGCCCTCCGGGACAGCCACAGCGGGGCTACACCTTC
CASSPPGQPQRGYTF
>-|-|TRBV29-1|TRBJ2-3
TGCAGCGTTGTAACGGCGCAGGGGGGTACGCAGTATTTT
CSVVTAQGGTQYF
>-|TRBD2|TRBV5-1|TRBJ2-1
TGCGCCAGCAGTAGGGGACTAGCCGACGTCTCCTACAATGAGCAGTTCTTC
CASSRGLADVSYNEQFF